These 8 T cell receptor beta chains were sequenced from one sample in a study of CD4 T cells in relation to SARS-CoV-2 and coronaviruses. What these receptors recognize is not known. Some clones are missing from TCRdb's copy, which holds only in-frame ones; the method was immunoSEQ multiplex PCR. The sample has about 12,000 clones, 65% to 70% seen once; the top ten hold approximately 8%. The unexposed donors gave CD4+ T cells in about 2010-2018, prior to COVID-19. After roughly ten days of culture, CD4+ T cells were isolated. Sequenced: CD4+ T cells from PBMCs, cultured in vitro. The receptors originated from a human donor in good health.

V is TRBV11-2 and J is TRBJ2-6; D not certain. The CDR3 is made up of 13 amino acids. V was trimmed by 8 bases and J by 0 bases, leaving 5 bases between them. CDR1 is SGHAT and CDR2 is FQNNGV in the germline V gene. The CDR3 region is CASFDSGANVLTF. The CDR3 DNA sequence: TGTGCCAGCTTTGACTCTGGGGCCAACGTCCTGACTTTC.

The rearrangement uses TRBV7-6 and TRBJ2-1, with a possible D match to TRBD2 (5 bases). The CDR3 loop spans 15 amino acids. Germline CDR1 and CDR2: SGHVS and FNYEAQ. Trimming removed 0 bases from V and 10 bases from J, with 16 bases in between. The CDR3 region is CASSLANRETEEQFF. The CDR3 coding sequence is TGTGCCAGCAGCTTAGCTAATAGGGAGACTGAAGAGCAGTTCTTC.

This clone was picked up a small number of times. V is TRBV3-1 (or the pseudogene TRBV3-2) and J is TRBJ2-2; the match to TRBD2 covers 11 bases. The V gene's germline CDR1 is LGHDT and CDR2 YNNKEL (reference sequence). CDR3 size: 16 residues. Losses at the gene ends were 1 base for V and 5 bases for J; bases not matched to a gene: 3. CDR3 DNA: TGTGCCAGCAGCCAAGGGCTAGCGGGAGGAACCGGGGAGCTGTTTTTT. It is translated as CASSQGLAGGTGELFF.

This chain connects TRBV7-3 to TRBJ2-1; 9 nucleotides match TRBD2. V lost 5 bases to trimming and J lost 5 bases; unmatched junction nucleotides: 4. CDR3 length: 14 amino acids. CDR1 SGHTA and CDR2 FQGTGA come from the germline V gene. The CDR3 sequence: CASSPSGANNEQFF. CDR3 in DNA: TGTGCCAGCAGCCCTAGCGGGGCAAACAATGAGCAGTTCTTC.

This chain uses TRBV5-6 with TRBJ2-7; 8 bases align to TRBD1. V shed 2 bases and J 4 bases; nucleotides not matched to a gene: 5. Germline V gene data show CDR1 as SGHDT and CDR2 as YYEEEE. This CDR3 contains 14 residues. The CDR3 DNA reads TGTGCCAGCAGCTTACGGACAGGGAGGTACGAGCAGTACTTC. Amino acid sequence: CASSLRTGRYEQYF.

This chain connects TRBV20-1 to TRBJ1-2, with TRBD1 as a possible D gene (5 bases). CDR1 and CDR2 (germline): DFQATT, SNEGSKA (reference sequence). Deletions cut 6 bases from V and 8 bases from J, with 13 bases between. This CDR3 contains 11 residues. In DNA, the CDR3 is TGCAGTGCGACGACAGTCGGCGGCTACACCTTC. Protein: CSATTVGGYTF.

V gene TRBV30 combines with J gene TRBJ2-1, with TRBD2 identical over 13 bases. CDR1 is GTSNPN, CDR2 SVGIG, per germline (reference sequence). The trim removed 4 bases at V and 3 bases at J, leaving 9 bases unmatched. The CDR3 contains 17 residues. CDR3 coding DNA: TGTGCCTGGACAAAGGGTGGGACTAGCGGGATCTACAATGAGCAGTTCTTC. Its translation: CAWTKGGTSGIYNEQFF.

V gene TRBV3-1 (or the pseudogene TRBV3-2) combines with J gene TRBJ2-1, with D possibly matching TRBD2 (6 bases). The ends were cut back, 3 bases at V and 10 bases at J, with 13 bases in the middle. The CDR3 has 13 residues. Germline V CDR1 and CDR2: LGHDT, YNNKEL (reference sequence). This chain's CDR3 is CASSHAHAGEQFF. The CDR3 bases are TGTGCCAGCAGCCACGCCCATGCGGGAGAGCAGTTCTTC.